One and the same sample provided the 9 T cell receptor beta chains below, sequenced in a study of shared clonotypes between healthy human individuals. TCRdb keeps only in-frame clones here, not all; method: immunoSEQ multiplex PCR. This sample has some 1,600,000 clones, with around 98% found just once. The sample comprised naive CD4+ T cells sorted from blood. Described subset: CD45RA+ positively selected. These receptors all come from a man younger than 45 in good health.

V and J are TRBV2 and TRBJ1-1, with D uncertain. The CDR3 runs 13 residues. V lost 7 bases, J lost 3 bases, and 12 bases lay in between. Germline values: CDR1 SNHLY, CDR2 FYNNEI. CDR3 in amino acids: CASTADIDTEAFF. For the CDR3, the DNA is TGTGCCAGCACCGCCGACATCGACACTGAAGCTTTCTTT.

In its sample, this clone was seen once. The genes are TRBV27 and TRBJ2-7; D assignment may be TRBD1 or TRBD2 (6 bases each). The CDR3 sequence is 12 residues long. Trimming cost V 6 bases and J 4 bases, with 10 bases left between them. The germline V gene encodes CDR1 MNHEY and CDR2 SMNVEV (reference sequence). CDR3 in amino acids: CASRTGRYEQYF. CDR3 nucleotides: TGTGCCAGCAGAACAGGGAGGTACGAGCAGTACTTC.

This CDR3 reads CASSFTGRTDTQYF. The CDR3, as DNA: TGTGCCAGCAGCTTCACAGGGAGGACAGATACGCAGTATTTT. The V call is TRBV5-6, the J call TRBJ2-3, with D possibly called TRBD1 or TRBD2 (6 bases each). Germline V CDR1 and CDR2: SGHDT, YYEEEE. CDR3 length equals 14 residues. Trimming cost V 2 bases and J 3 bases, with 10 bases left between them.

The chain combines TRBV9 with TRBJ2-1; no definite D call. This CDR3 has 14 residues. Germline loops: CDR1 SGDLS, CDR2 YYNGEE. Trimming removed 4 bases at V and 9 bases at J, with 17 bases between. The CDR3 sequence: CASSPHTPPGEQFF. In DNA, the CDR3 is TGTGCCAGCAGCCCCCACACCCCCCCCGGTGAGCAGTTCTTC.

The chain recombines TRBV7-9 with TRBJ2-1; TRBD2 agrees at 14 bases. Germline lookup yields CDR1 SEHNR and CDR2 FQNEAQ (reference sequence). With 5 bases clipped from V and 8 bases from J, the junction kept 14 bases outside the gene matches. This CDR3 is 18 amino acids long. The CDR3 DNA sequence: TGTGCCAGCAGCCCGGGGACTAGCGGGAGCTTGATGGCGGATGAGCAGTTCTTC. This gives the protein CASSPGTSGSLMADEQFF.

Here the CDR3 reads CASSFENTGELFF. In nucleotides, the CDR3 is TGTGCCAGCAGTTTTGAGAACACCGGGGAGCTGTTTTTT. The gene calls are TRBV27 and TRBJ2-2; D is uncertain. Germline CDR1 is MNHEY and CDR2 is SMNVEV (reference sequence). V shed 3 bases and J shed 1 base, with 3 bases lying between them. The CDR3 runs to 13 residues.

This clone was found once. J is TRBJ1-2 and V is TRBV18; the D gene is possibly TRBD1 (5 bases). The CDR3 sequence is 16 residues long. Germline values: CDR1 KGHSH, CDR2 LQKENI. With 3 bases removed from V and 8 bases from J, the gap between germline ends came to 22 bases. CDR3 protein: CASSPVVGDLRDGYTF. In nucleotides, the CDR3 is TGTGCCAGCTCACCTGTGGTGGGCGATCTTCGGGACGGCTACACCTTC.

The chain combines TRBV7-6 with TRBJ2-7, with TRBD2 matching over 12 bases. CDR1 SGHVS and CDR2 FNYEAQ come from the germline V gene. The V segment lost 5 bases and the J segment 2 bases; nucleotides outside the gene matches: 4. The CDR3 runs to 15 residues. DNA of the CDR3: TGTGCCAGCAGCACCAGACTAGCGGGAGCCTACGAGCAGTACTTC. This codes for CASSTRLAGAYEQYF.

The chain combines TRBV27 with TRBJ1-1; D is unclear. The CDR3 is 13 amino acids. V was shortened by 7 bases and J by 2 bases, with 11 bases between the two germline ends. CDR1 and CDR2 from the germline V gene are MNHEY and SMNVEV (reference sequence). CDR3 sequence (DNA): TGTGCCAGCACCAAACTGGGAAACACTGAAGCTTTCTTT. It specifies CASTKLGNTEAFF.